The 24 T cell receptor beta chains reported below all come from one sample, sequenced in a study of blood T cell repertoires in COVID-19 (TCRdb year 2020). Libraries were prepared through the immunoSEQ multiplex PCR assay. Here the immuneACCESS table is served through TCRdb, limited to in-frame sequences with V and J called. Missing clones are a known gap in these copies; in checked studies unresolved V genes cover under half, and the rest lacks a known reason. Present in this sample are around 100,000 clones, 84% of which were seen just once. Of the sample, about 10% is held by the ten largest clones. The specimen sequenced was peripheral blood. The receptors here all came from a man between 40 and 49 years old with active or convalescent COVID-19.

The chain couples TRBV7-2 to TRBJ2-3, with 7 bases identical to TRBD2. The CDR3 covers 14 residues. J lost 5 bases, V lost 5 bases, and 7 bases had no gene match. The germline gives CDR1 SGHTA, CDR2 FQGNSA. The chain's CDR3 is CASSPLALVDTQYF. The CDR3 bases are TGTGCCAGCAGCCCACTAGCGTTGGTAGATACGCAGTATTTT.

Comments on this clone: The sample holds other DNA sequences that translate to the same CDR3. This chain joins TRBV7-2 and TRBJ2-3; D gene unclear. CDR1 and CDR2 from the germline V gene are SGHTA and FQGNSA. V lost 2 bases to trimming and J lost 6 bases, with 6 bases between them. The CDR3 contains 12 residues. The CDR3 spells CASSLTGDTQYF. The CDR3 DNA reads TGTGCCAGCAGCTTAACCGGGGATACGCAGTATTTT.

CDR3 sequence reads: CASSVSPTDSYEQYF. The CDR3, as DNA: TGTGCCAGCAGCGTATCACCGACAGACTCCTACGAGCAGTACTTC. The V and J genes are TRBV9 and TRBJ2-7; D might be TRBD1 (5 bases). V was trimmed by 1 base and J by 0 bases, leaving 11 bases between them. Germline V lookup: CDR1 SGDLS, CDR2 YYNGEE. This CDR3 region has 15 residues. Full variable domain (rest looked up from reference TRBV9 and TRBJ2-7): DSGVTQTPKHLITATGQRVTLRCSPRSGDLSVYWYQQSLDQGLQFLIQYYNGEERAKGNILERFSAQQFPDLHSELNLSSLELGDSALYFCASSVSPTDSYEQYFGPGTRLTVT.

J is TRBJ1-5 and V is TRBV30, with D possibly being TRBD1 (5 bases). The length of the CDR3 is 14 residues. V was clipped by 2 bases and J by 3 bases, with 11 bases between them. Germline V gene data show CDR1 as GTSNPN and CDR2 as SVGIG (reference sequence). The CDR3 region has the DNA TGTGCCTGGAGTAGGGGTCAGAACAATCAGCCCCAGCATTTT. Protein sequence: CAWSRGQNNQPQHF.

This clone was counted between two and nine times. V usage is TRBV5-1 and J usage is TRBJ1-1; 9 bases are shared with TRBD1. Germline CDR1 and CDR2: SGHRS and YFSETQ. V was clipped by 4 bases and J by 3 bases; unmatched bases: 1. The CDR3 is made up of 13 amino acids. CDR3 in DNA: TGCGCCAGCAGCCGGGACAGGGACACTGAAGCTTTCTTT. As protein: CASSRDRDTEAFF. Together with reference TRBV5-1 and TRBJ1-1, the CDR3 gives the full variable domain: KAGVTQTPRYLIKTRGQQVTLSCSPISGHRSVSWYQQTPGQGLQFLFEYFSETQRNKGNFPGRFSGRQFSNSRSEMNVSTLELGDSALYLCASSRDRDTEAFFGQGTRLTVV.

J is TRBJ1-1 and V is TRBV6-1; tentatively, D is TRBD1 (6 bases). Germline CDR1 reads MNHNS; CDR2 reads SASEGT. This CDR3 comprises 14 residues. Trimming took 0 bases from V and 5 from J, leaving 10 bases between them. CDR3 bases: TGTGCCAGCAGTGAAGCGGACAGACGGACTGAAGCTTTCTTT. Encoded protein: CASSEADRRTEAFF.

This clone was detected only once. V and J are TRBV10-1 and TRBJ2-3; D is uncertain. The V end lost 0 bases, the J end lost 6 bases, and 7 bases lay between the germline ends. Per germline, CDR1 WNHNN and CDR2 SYGVQD (reference sequence). The CDR3 covers 13 residues. The CDR3 region has the DNA TGCGCCAGCAGTGAGTCGGCCACCGATACGCAGTATTTT. This gives the protein CASSESATDTQYF.

J is TRBJ1-3 and V is TRBV7-2; 7 bases match TRBD1. V gave up 3 bases and J gave up 5 bases; unmatched junction bases: 4. The germline V gene encodes CDR1 SGHTA and CDR2 FQGNSA. The CDR3 covers 14 residues. This chain's CDR3 is CASSLGQPRNTIYF. CDR3 sequence (DNA): TGTGCCAGCAGCTTGGGACAGCCAAGAAACACCATATATTTT.

The chain links TRBV19 to TRBJ1-1; unclear D gene. CDR1 and CDR2 from the germline V gene are LNHDA and SQIVND (reference sequence). With 3 bases removed from V and 1 base from J, the gap between germline ends came to 6 bases. CDR3 length equals 13 residues. Here the CDR3 DNA reads TGTGCCAGTAGTATCGCAGAGAACACTGAAGCTTTCTTT. This gives the protein CASSIAENTEAFF.

This clone has just a few counts. DNA of the CDR3: TGCGCCAGCAGCTTGGCTATGGGACAGGGGAATGGCTACACCTTC. Protein: CASSLAMGQGNGYTF. The chain combines TRBV5-1 with TRBJ1-2, with 10 bases identical to TRBD1. The CDR3 length is 15 residues. V was clipped by 0 bases and J by 6 bases; unmatched bases: 5. CDR1 SGHRS and CDR2 YFSETQ come from the germline V gene. The whole variable domain, remainder taken from reference TRBV5-1 and TRBJ1-2, is KAGVTQTPRYLIKTRGQQVTLSCSPISGHRSVSWYQQTPGQGLQFLFEYFSETQRNKGNFPGRFSGRQFSNSRSEMNVSTLELGDSALYLCASSLAMGQGNGYTFGSGTRLTVV.

The V and J genes are TRBV9 and TRBJ1-1; D possibly corresponds to TRBD1 (5 bases). Germline assignment: CDR1 SGDLS and CDR2 YYNGEE. The length of the CDR3 is 13 residues. With 3 bases removed from V and 4 bases from J, the gap between germline ends came to 10 bases. CDR3 amino acids: CASSDTQGTEAFF. The CDR3 DNA reads TGTGCCAGCAGCGACACCCAGGGCACTGAAGCTTTCTTT.

This chain joins TRBV10-3 and TRBJ2-2, with D uncertain. This CDR3 has 16 amino acids. Germline V gene data show CDR1 as ENHRY and CDR2 as SYGVKD. Trimming pared 5 bases from V and 1 base from J, leaving 14 bases between. CDR3 nucleotide sequence: TGTGCCATCAGTCCTTCCTCCCTTAGGAACACCGGGGAGCTGTTTTTT. It codes for CAISPSSLRNTGELFF.

The rearrangement links TRBV5-6 to TRBJ2-5; possible D gene TRBD1, 7 bases. The germline V gene has CDR1 SGHDT and CDR2 YYEEEE. V shed 4 bases and J shed 1 base, with 11 bases lying between them. CDR3 length: 14 amino acids. As DNA, the CDR3 is TGTGCCAGCAGCCGTCAGGGGGGCCAAGAGACCCAGTACTTC. The encoded protein is CASSRQGGQETQYF.

The chain is built from TRBV2 and TRBJ2-1; 10 bases match TRBD2. The V gene end was trimmed by 9 bases and the J gene end by 6 bases; junction bases not matched to a gene: 8. Germline V lookup: CDR1 SNHLY, CDR2 FYNNEI. CDR3 length: 14 amino acids. DNA for the CDR3: TGTGCCAGTTCAGGACTAGCGGACGCCAATGAGCAGTTCTTC. Translating it yields CASSGLADANEQFF.

V and J are TRBV12-5 and TRBJ1-5; D not certain. CDR3 length: 14 residues. Trimming removed 7 bases at V and 1 base at J, with 11 bases between. The germline gives CDR1 LGHNT, CDR2 FRNRAP. DNA for the CDR3: TGTGCTAGTGTAGACTGGAGCAGCAATCAGCCCCAGCATTTT. As protein: CASVDWSSNQPQHF.

V is TRBV7-9 and J is TRBJ2-7; 7 nucleotides match TRBD1. Trimming removed 4 bases from V and 3 bases from J; junction bases left unmatched: 6. The CDR3 is 14 amino acids. Germline V CDR1 and CDR2: SEHNR, FQNEAQ (reference sequence). CDR3 residues: CASSSYDRVYEQYF. CDR3 bases: TGTGCCAGCAGCTCCTATGACAGGGTCTACGAGCAGTACTTC.

The table lists this clone with a few counts. The genes are TRBV2 and TRBJ2-1; 8 nucleotides match TRBD1. The junction had 5 bases not matched to a gene; V was cut back by 6 bases and J by 1 base. CDR3 length: 15 amino acids. The germline V gene encodes CDR1 SNHLY and CDR2 FYNNEI. The CDR3 reads CASRKDRDSYNEQFF. CDR3 bases: TGTGCCAGCAGAAAGGACAGGGATTCCTACAATGAGCAGTTCTTC.

The rearrangement joins TRBV11-2 to TRBJ1-4; a weak D match, TRBD1 (5 bases). The length of the CDR3 is 13 residues. V dropped 6 bases and J dropped 8 bases, with 13 bases sitting between them. Looked up from germline, CDR1 is SGHAT and CDR2 is FQNNGV. The CDR3 nucleotides are TGTGCCAGCAGGGGGCCGGCCCGGGAAAAACTGTTTTTT. Its translation is CASRGPAREKLFF. The full variable domain, rest sourced from reference TRBV11-2 and TRBJ1-4, is EAGVAQSPRYKIIEKRQSVAFWCNPISGHATLYWYQQILGQGPKLLIQFQNNGVVDDSQLPKDRFSAERLKGVDSTLKIQPAKLEDSAVYLCASRGPAREKLFFGSGTQLSVL.

This clone was counted once. This sequence joins TRBV5-4 and TRBJ1-2, with D possibly being TRBD1 (5 bases). V was cut by 0 bases and J by 4 bases, with 16 bases left in between. There are 16 residues in the CDR3. The germline V gene has CDR1 SGHNT and CDR2 YYREEE (reference sequence). The CDR3 nucleotides read TGTGCCAGCAGCTTGGCCCAGGGTGCTGAGATCTATGGCTACACCTTC. Translation: CASSLAQGAEIYGYTF.

The chain recombines TRBV6-1 with TRBJ1-1; a possible D gene is TRBD1 (6 bases). There are 16 residues in the CDR3. Trimming pared 3 bases from V and 0 bases from J, leaving 14 bases between. CDR1 and CDR2 from the germline V gene are MNHNS and SASEGT. The CDR3 nucleotides are TGTGCCAGCAGTGAGCGGCGAGGGACAATGAACACTGAAGCTTTCTTT. This encodes CASSERRGTMNTEAFF.

The chain recombines TRBV10-3 with TRBJ1-2; possibly TRBD1 for D (5 bases). Trimming pared 3 bases from V and 6 bases from J, leaving 11 bases between. The CDR3 spans 13 residues. Looked up from germline, CDR1 is ENHRY and CDR2 is SYGVKD. The CDR3 DNA sequence: TGTGCCATCAGTGAATCCCGGGGGGATGGCTACACCTTC. Translating gives CAISESRGDGYTF.

This chain links TRBV6-2 or TRBV6-3 with TRBJ2-7; 9 nucleotides align to TRBD2. The CDR3 consists of 14 residues. Trimming took 4 bases from V and 3 from J; bases not matched to a gene: 4. Germline CDR1 and CDR2: MNHEY and SVGEGT. The CDR3 loop is CASSLAGENYEQYF. As DNA, the CDR3 is TGTGCCAGCAGTTTAGCGGGGGAGAACTACGAGCAGTACTTC.

V and J are TRBV2 and TRBJ2-3, with D tentatively TRBD1 (6 bases). CDR1 and CDR2 (germline): SNHLY, FYNNEI. The ends were cut back, 4 bases at V and 7 bases at J, with 15 bases in the middle. The CDR3 consists of 14 residues. CDR3 bases: TGTGCCAGCAGTGCGCCAGGGGCAAAATATACGCAGTATTTT. It codes for CASSAPGAKYTQYF.

The rearrangement joins TRBV4-3 to TRBJ2-7, with D possibly TRBD1 on 6 matching bases. Looked up from germline, CDR1 is LGHNA and CDR2 is YSLEER. V lost 0 bases to trimming and J lost 3 bases, with 9 bases between them. This CDR3 has 14 residues. The CDR3 sequence: CASSQEQGHYEQYF. The CDR3 bases are TGCGCCAGCAGCCAAGAACAGGGTCACTACGAGCAGTACTTC.